The entry below describes one T cell receptor (beta chain). Its antigen is unknown. The data belong to a study of T cell repertoires in cytomegalovirus infection. MiXCR, run by TCRdb on the reads, gives a single entry per CDR3 protein. The table shows hundreds of thousands of distinct CDR3 sequences, with less than 25% occurring only once. Study conclusions and caveats: What dominated the ex vivo response were HLA-C-restricted CMV-specific TCR beta clonotypes. Pooled public TCR beta family frequency picked out CMV carriers with the relevant HLA.

This CDR3 region has 15 residues. V was pared by 1 base and J by 4 bases, with 13 bases between. CDR1 and CDR2 from the germline V gene are SGHVS and FNYEAQ. Sequenced sample: CD8+ T cells from PBMCs. This sequence was found in a human donor in good health (CMV status not recorded). Some clones in this sample may be carry-over from other donors' samples. V gene TRBV7-6 combines with J gene TRBJ2-5, with D hard to call. CDR3: CASSLDSTPLETQYF. The CDR3 DNA reads TGTGCCAGCAGCTTAGATTCCACCCCTTTAGAGACCCAGTACTTC.